The rows below give T cell receptor beta chains drawn from one sample of a study of T-cell reconstitution after alpha-beta-depleted transplantation in children. TCRdb reprocessed the PCR reads with MiXCR, giving one entry per CDR3 protein. The repertoire holds about 540,000 distinct CDR3 sequences, with about 16% as singletons. This specimen consisted of PBMCs from the stem cell graft donor, obtained from the stem cell graft. The receptors come from a human donor who donated a stem cell graft to a child with acute lymphoblastic leukemia. The CDR3 runs from the conserved cysteine through the conserved F or W. Each record gives: D gene, clone size, J gene, V gene, CDR3 DNA, CDR3 protein. The D gene is left open where the match is weak. The size entry is marked missing in some rows and otherwise reads once, few, many or a size class.

TRBD1	few	TRBJ1-2	TRBV24-1	TGTGCCACCAGTGATTCGACAGGGGGCCATGGCTACACCTTC	CATSDSTGGHGYTF
NA	NA	TRBJ2-1	TRBV21-1	TGTGCCAGCAGCCCAGGGTCGGACAGGGGCCATCCTGAGCAGTTCTTC	CASSPGSDRGHPEQFF
NA	NA	TRBJ2-1	TRBV6-5	TGTGCCAGCAGTTCGGGGAACAGGGTCCCCTTGGGTGAGCAGTTCTTC	CASSSGNRVPLGEQFF
NA	NA	TRBJ1-1	TRBV29-1	TGCAGCGTTGAAGATGGAATGGCAGAGCCGGGTGAAGCTTTCTTT	CSVEDGMAEPGEAFF
NA	NA	TRBJ2-2	TRBV5-1	TGCGCCAGCAGCTTGGGCCACAGGGCGGCCGGGGAGCTGTTTTTT	CASSLGHRAAGELFF
NA	few	TRBJ1-1	TRBV12-3/TRBV12-4	TGTGCCAGCAGTTCTCAGAGGAGTCGAGCTTTCTTT	CASSSQRSRAFF
TRBD2	NA	TRBJ2-3	TRBV30	TGTGCCTGGAGCGCTAGCGGAACAGATACGCAGTATTTT	CAWSASGTDTQYF
TRBD1	NA	TRBJ2-7	TRBV7-9	TGTGCCAGCAGCGTTGGACAGGGGGGGGAGCAGTACTTC	CASSVGQGGEQYF
NA	NA	TRBJ2-1	TRBV15	TGTGCCACCAGCAGCCTTCTTACAGGGAATGAGCAGTTCTTC	CATSSLLTGNEQFF
NA	NA	TRBJ2-5	TRBV10-2	TGCGCCAGCAGCGGGCTTTTTGCGGGGCAAGAGACCCAGTACTTC	CASSGLFAGQETQYF
TRBD2	NA	TRBJ2-1	TRBV20-1	TGCAGTGCTGGGCTGGGACTAGCGGGAGGGCGGAGAAATGAGCAGTTCTTC	CSAGLGLAGGRRNEQFF
TRBD2	NA	TRBJ2-7	TRBV5-5	TGTGCCAGCAGCTTAATGACTAGCGGGCCCTACGAGCAGTACTTC	CASSLMTSGPYEQYF
TRBD1	few	TRBJ2-3	TRBV5-5	TGTGCCAGCAGCTCGGACAGGGTATCAGATACGCAGTATTTT	CASSSDRVSDTQYF
NA	few	TRBJ2-2	TRBV18	TGTGCCAGCTCACCACTTTCCCGAAACACCGGGGAGCTGTTTTTT	CASSPLSRNTGELFF
TRBD1	few	TRBJ2-3	TRBV12-3/TRBV12-4	TGTGCCAGCAGTTTCAGTACAGGGGCCTTACTTTTT	CASSFSTGALLF
NA	NA	TRBJ2-3	TRBV27	TGTGCCAGCAGTTTATCAGGGGTCGCAGATACGCAGTATTTT	CASSLSGVADTQYF
NA	NA	TRBJ1-4	TRBV5-6	TGTGCCAGCAGCTTGGGCCCCTTTCGGGAAAAACTGTTTTTT	CASSLGPFREKLFF
NA	NA	TRBJ2-3	TRBV2	TGTGCCAGGCAGGGGATAACTAGCACAGATACGCAGTATTTT	CARQGITSTDTQYF
NA	few	TRBJ2-1	TRBV15	TGTGCCACCAGCAGATCAGGACAGGCGGGGCGGGAGTTCTTC	CATSRSGQAGREFF
TRBD2	few	TRBJ2-2	TRBV6-5	TGTGCCAGCAGTTACTCATTTGCGGGAGGATTGTCCGGGGAGCTGTTTTTT	CASSYSFAGGLSGELFF
NA	NA	TRBJ1-1	TRBV20-1	TGCAGTGCCCCGGGGAGACCTGAAGCTTTCTTT	CSAPGRPEAFF
TRBD2	NA	TRBJ2-1	TRBV20-1	TGCAGTGCGGGAGGGAATGAGCAGTTCTTC	CSAGGNEQFF
NA	NA	TRBJ1-3	TRBV12-3/TRBV12-4	TGTGCCAGCAGCACGGGAGATCCTGGAAACACCATATATTTT	CASSTGDPGNTIYF
NA	NA	TRBJ2-7	TRBV20-1	TGCAGTGCTAGAAACCCCCCCAGCGGTAGCTCCTACGAGCAGTACTTC	CSARNPPSGSSYEQYF
TRBD1	few	TRBJ1-2	TRBV27	TGTGCCAGCAGTACCGGGACAGGGAGGGATGGCTACACCTTC	CASSTGTGRDGYTF
NA	many	TRBJ2-1	TRBV4-2	TGTGCCAGCAGCTTCCAGGGGGGGGCCTTGGACAATGAGCAGTTCTTC	CASSFQGGALDNEQFF
TRBD1	NA	TRBJ2-4	TRBV10-1	TGCGCCAGCGTGCGGACAGGGGCAGCTCTCGGGGCCAAAAACATTCAGTACTTC	CASVRTGAALGAKNIQYF
NA	few	TRBJ2-2	TRBV19	TGTGCCAGTATTCCCCAGAAAGGGGTGGCGAACACCGGGGAGCTGTTTTTT	CASIPQKGVANTGELFF
NA	few	TRBJ2-1	TRBV29-1	TGCAGCGTTGAACGGAGAAGTCTCTCCTACAATGAGCAGTTCTTC	CSVERRSLSYNEQFF
TRBD1	NA	TRBJ1-2	TRBV12-3/TRBV12-4	TGTGCCAGCAGTTTATACCGGACAGGGGAAGGCTACACCTTC	CASSLYRTGEGYTF
NA	NA	TRBJ1-1	TRBV5-1	TGCGCCAGCAGCTTGGAAGTTCTCACTGAAGCTTTCTTT	CASSLEVLTEAFF
NA	few	TRBJ2-1	TRBV19	TGTGCCCTGGGGGGTATCAATGAGCAGTTCTTC	CALGGINEQFF
NA	NA	TRBJ2-1	TRBV29-1	TGCAGCGGGAGAGGGACCAATGAGCAGTTCTTC	CSGRGTNEQFF
NA	NA	TRBJ2-7	TRBV5-1	TGCGCCAGCAGCGTTCCGATCAGGGGCGAGGACTACGAGCAGTACTTC	CASSVPIRGEDYEQYF
TRBD2	NA	TRBJ2-1	TRBV7-8	TGTGCCAGCAGCTCGAACAAAGCACCGGGACTAGCGTCGTACAATGAGCAGTTCTTC	CASSSNKAPGLASYNEQFF
TRBD2	few	TRBJ2-1	TRBV10-3	TGTGCCATCAGCGCCGCAGCGGGGGGGGTCTCCTACAATGAGCAGTTCTTC	CAISAAAGGVSYNEQFF
NA	few	TRBJ2-4	TRBV27	TGTGCCAGCAGTTCACAGCTAGCCAAAAACATTCAGTACTTC	CASSSQLAKNIQYF
TRBD2	once	TRBJ2-1	TRBV7-2	TGTGCCAGCAGATCCCGGGGTCTAGCGGGAGGGCCCCAGTTCTTC	CASRSRGLAGGPQFF
NA	NA	TRBJ2-2	TRBV7-2	TGTGCCAGCAGCCGCGGACCGTACACCGGGGAGCTGTTTTTT	CASSRGPYTGELFF
TRBD2	few	TRBJ2-2	TRBV9	TGTGCCAGCAGCGTAGGAACTAGCGGGAGAGGCACCGGGGAGCTGTTTTTT	CASSVGTSGRGTGELFF
NA	NA	TRBJ2-7	TRBV5-6	TGTGCCAGCAGCTTGGGTTTCGGGCGTACCTACGAGCAGTACTTC	CASSLGFGRTYEQYF
TRBD2	many	TRBJ2-1	TRBV29-1	TGCAGCGTCGGGACTAGCGGGATACATGAGCAGTTCTTC	CSVGTSGIHEQFF
TRBD2	few	TRBJ2-1	TRBV20-1	TGCAGTGCTAGACCCCCTCTAGCGGGTTCTTACAATGAGCAGTTCTTC	CSARPPLAGSYNEQFF
TRBD1	few	TRBJ2-7	TRBV12-3/TRBV12-4	TGTGCCAGCAGTTCCGCTCAACAGGGGGCCTACGAGCAGTACTTC	CASSSAQQGAYEQYF
NA	NA	TRBJ2-1	TRBV24-1	TGTGCCACCAGTGATCTGTGGGACTCCGGGGATGAGCAGTTCTTC	CATSDLWDSGDEQFF
TRBD2	few	TRBJ2-7	TRBV7-9	TGTGCCAGCAGCCCCGGGACTAGCGGGAGGGGCGAGCAGTACTTC	CASSPGTSGRGEQYF
NA	NA	TRBJ2-1	TRBV5-1	TGCGCCAGCAGCTTCATTGACATTTCCTACAATGAGCAGTTCTTC	CASSFIDISYNEQFF
NA	few	TRBJ2-7	TRBV7-9	TGTGCCAGCAGCTCGGGGCAACTTTACGAGCAGTACTTC	CASSSGQLYEQYF
TRBD2	NA	TRBJ2-1	TRBV9	TGTGCCAGCACTGAGCGGGAGGGCGGGAATGAGCAGTTCTTC	CASTEREGGNEQFF
TRBD2	NA	TRBJ2-7	TRBV11-2	TGTGCCAGCAGCTTAACTAGCGGGACTTCTAGCTCCTACGAGCAGTACTTC	CASSLTSGTSSSYEQYF
NA	few	TRBJ2-1	TRBV4-2	TGTGCCAGCAGCCAAGCGGGGCTGTCCTACAATGAGCAGTTCTTC	CASSQAGLSYNEQFF
NA	NA	TRBJ2-3	TRBV2	TGTGCCACTTCCACGAGCCCCCCAGATACGCAGTATTTT	CATSTSPPDTQYF
TRBD2	NA	TRBJ2-7	TRBV2	TGTGCCAGTCGGTACGGGAGGGCAGTTGAGCAGTACTTC	CASRYGRAVEQYF
TRBD2	few	TRBJ2-5	TRBV5-4	TGTGCCAGCACCCTTCGACTAGCGGGAAAAGAGACCCAGTACTTC	CASTLRLAGKETQYF
TRBD1	few	TRBJ1-2	TRBV15	TGTGCCACCAGCAGGATGGGACAGGGCTATGGCTACACCTTC	CATSRMGQGYGYTF